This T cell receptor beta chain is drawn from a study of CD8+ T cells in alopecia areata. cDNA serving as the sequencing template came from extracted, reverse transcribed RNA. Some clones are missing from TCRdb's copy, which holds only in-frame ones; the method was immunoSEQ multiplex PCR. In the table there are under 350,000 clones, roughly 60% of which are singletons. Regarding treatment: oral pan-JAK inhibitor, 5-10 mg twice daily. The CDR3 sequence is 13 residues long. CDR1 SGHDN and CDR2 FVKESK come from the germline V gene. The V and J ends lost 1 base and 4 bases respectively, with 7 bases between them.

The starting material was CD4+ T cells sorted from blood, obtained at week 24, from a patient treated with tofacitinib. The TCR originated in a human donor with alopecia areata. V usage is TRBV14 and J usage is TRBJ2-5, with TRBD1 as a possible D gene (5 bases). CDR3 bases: TGTGCCAGCAGCCAAGGGGGCAGAGAGACCCAGTACTTC. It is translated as CASSQGGRETQYF.